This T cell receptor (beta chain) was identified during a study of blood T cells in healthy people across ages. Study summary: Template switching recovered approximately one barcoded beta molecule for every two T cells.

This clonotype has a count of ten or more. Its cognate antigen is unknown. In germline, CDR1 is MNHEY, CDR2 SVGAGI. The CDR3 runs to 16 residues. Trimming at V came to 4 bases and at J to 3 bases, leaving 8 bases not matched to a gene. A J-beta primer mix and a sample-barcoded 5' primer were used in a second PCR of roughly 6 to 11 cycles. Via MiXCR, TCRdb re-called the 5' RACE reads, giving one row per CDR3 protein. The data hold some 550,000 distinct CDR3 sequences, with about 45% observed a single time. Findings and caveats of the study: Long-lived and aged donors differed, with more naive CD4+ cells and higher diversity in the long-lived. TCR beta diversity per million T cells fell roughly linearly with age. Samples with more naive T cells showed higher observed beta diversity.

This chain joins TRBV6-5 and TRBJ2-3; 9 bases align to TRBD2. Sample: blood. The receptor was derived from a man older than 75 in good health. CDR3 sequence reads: CASSSRIAGDTDTQYF. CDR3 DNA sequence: TGTGCCAGCAGTTCCCGTATAGCGGGAGATACAGATACGCAGTATTTT.